The 3 T cell receptor beta chains in this list originate from one sample, sequenced in a study of T cell repertoires in cytomegalovirus infection. TCRdb redid the calling of the reads with MiXCR, one entry per CDR3 protein. The table records approximately 500,000 distinct CDR3 sequences, 16% of them present only once. The sequencing sample was made of CD8+ T cells from PBMCs. These receptor sequences come from a human donor in good health (CMV status not recorded). Some clones in this sample may be carry-over from other donors' samples.

Only one count was recorded for this clonotype. The genes are TRBV6-5 and TRBJ2-5, with 7 bases matching TRBD1. This CDR3 comprises 15 residues. V lost 6 bases and J lost 3; bases outside the gene matches: 10. Germline V gene data show CDR1 as MNHEY and CDR2 as SVGAGI. This CDR3 reads CASSTNRGQEETQYF. DNA for the CDR3: TGTGCCAGCAGCACCAACCGCGGACAGGAAGAGACCCAGTACTTC.

This clonotype was seen more than once but under ten times. The J gene is TRBJ2-1, the V gene TRBV27; a possible D gene is TRBD1 (5 bases). The V and J ends lost 5 bases and 10 bases respectively, with 12 bases between them. The CDR3 has 12 amino acids. Germline V gene lookup returns CDR1 MNHEY and CDR2 SMNVEV (reference sequence). CDR3 residues: CASSDSVREQFF. In DNA form, the CDR3 reads TGTGCCAGCAGTGACAGCGTAAGGGAGCAGTTCTTC.

This clonotype was seen ten or more times. CDR3 residues: CASSPKGVHEQYF. The CDR3 DNA sequence: TGTGCCAGCAGCCCGAAAGGGGTCCACGAGCAGTACTTC. The chain carries TRBV7-9 and TRBJ2-7; D possibly corresponds to TRBD1 (5 bases). CDR1 SEHNR and CDR2 FQNEAQ come from the germline V gene (reference sequence). V lost 5 bases to trimming and J lost 5 bases, with 13 bases between them. CDR3 length equals 13 residues.